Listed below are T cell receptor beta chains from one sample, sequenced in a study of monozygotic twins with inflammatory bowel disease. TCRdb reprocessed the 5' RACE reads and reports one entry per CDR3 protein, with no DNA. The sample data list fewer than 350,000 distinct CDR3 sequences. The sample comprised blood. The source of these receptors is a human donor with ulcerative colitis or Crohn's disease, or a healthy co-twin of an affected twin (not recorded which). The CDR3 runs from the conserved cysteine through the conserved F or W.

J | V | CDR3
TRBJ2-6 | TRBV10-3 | CAITTGAGANVLTF
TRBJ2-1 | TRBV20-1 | CSARAVGLAGVNEQFF
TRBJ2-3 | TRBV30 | CAWSVGQGHTDTQYF
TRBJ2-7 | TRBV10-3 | CAVLSGDRGLTTYEQYF
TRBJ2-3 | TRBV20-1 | CSAGLGGGTLTDTQYF
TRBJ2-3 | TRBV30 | CAWSPSSLTDTQYF
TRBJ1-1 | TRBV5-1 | CASSPPGGYTEAFF
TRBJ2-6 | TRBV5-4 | CASSLHQTGFGANVLTF
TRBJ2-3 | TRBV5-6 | CASSLLGAGRTDTQYF
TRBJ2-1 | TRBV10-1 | CASSGWTSGSNNEQFF
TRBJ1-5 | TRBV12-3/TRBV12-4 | CASSLFSGVGQPQHF
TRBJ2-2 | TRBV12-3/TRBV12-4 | CASWTGNTGELFF